This T cell receptor (beta chain) was sequenced during a study of identical twins. This clonotype was counted a few times. Its target is unknown. CDR1 and CDR2 from the germline V gene are SGHAT and FQNNGV. The V end was cut by 3 bases, the J end by 7 bases, with 18 bases between. The CDR3 is 15 amino acids. Each CDR3 protein is one row after TCRdb ran MiXCR on the 5' RACE reads. The profile shows some 260,000 distinct CDR3 sequences, over 12% of them singletons. Study-wide results and limits: Models underestimated how often monozygotic twins shared out-of-frame TCR alpha. Sequences that were out-of-frame, alpha and twin-shared displayed an excess of low generation probability. Fewer insertions marked abundant cord blood beta clonotypes; young adult naive trended weakly, memory not at all. Conclusions were drawn cross-sectionally by statistical analysis, without following the same donors.

This clonotype was sampled from a woman aged 18-35 years in good health. This chain connects TRBV11-2 to TRBJ2-5; D unresolved. Sequencing was performed on memory (CD45RO+) T cells sorted from blood. CDR3: CASSFLVDAKVTQYF. Here the CDR3 DNA reads TGTGCCAGCAGCTTCCTAGTGGACGCGAAGGTGACCCAGTACTTC.